A single sample is the source of the 3 T cell receptor beta chains below, sequenced in a study of response to subunit inactivated influenza vaccine. TCRdb fed the RT-PCR reads into MiXCR, producing one record per CDR3 protein. The data hold roughly 500,000 distinct CDR3 sequences, with approximately 15% observed a single time. This specimen was CD4+ T cells sorted from PBMCs, taken less than 30 months after vaccination. These receptors were collected from a man in his fifties or sixties who received an inactivated influenza vaccine.

The V gene is TRBV7-2, the J gene TRBJ1-2; D may be TRBD1 (5 bases). Germline values: CDR1 SGHTA, CDR2 FQGNSA. The length of the CDR3 is 15 residues. V lost 5 bases to trimming and J lost 1 base, with 14 bases between them. The CDR3 DNA follows: TGTGCCAGCAGCCCCGCCGGGGGGGGTAACTATGGCTACACCTTC. This sequence encodes CASSPAGGGNYGYTF. The entire variable domain, with the rest obtained from reference TRBV7-2 and TRBJ1-2, is as follows: GAGVSQSPSNKVTEKGKDVELRCDPISGHTALYWYRQSLGQGLEFLIYFQGNSAPDKSGLPSDRFSAERTGGSVSTLTIQRTQQEDSAVYLCASSPAGGGNYGYTFGSGTRLTVV.

This clonotype was detected a few times. CDR3 coding DNA: TGTGCCAGCAGTGGCAGGGAGAGGGGATTCTATGGCTACACCTTC. Amino acids: CASSGRERGFYGYTF. The rearrangement uses TRBV6-1 and TRBJ1-2; tentatively, D is TRBD1 (5 bases). The V and J ends lost 4 bases and 4 bases respectively, with 16 bases between them. Germline V CDR1 and CDR2: MNHNS, SASEGT. This CDR3 comprises 15 residues.

This rearrangement joins TRBV5-1 to TRBJ2-1; D uncertain. V was shortened by 0 bases and J by 6 bases, with 10 bases between the two germline ends. Germline loops: CDR1 SGHRS, CDR2 YFSETQ. The CDR3 totals 14 residues. CDR3 DNA sequence: TGCGCCAGCAGCTTGGGTGTAATTTCCAATGAGCAGTTCTTC. Its translation: CASSLGVISNEQFF.